This TCR beta chain derives from a study of CD8 T cells in ankylosing spondylitis. Whole-study findings and limits: Those disease-linked clones were CD8+; they were also relatively rare in peripheral blood. It was reported that disease-linked clones were significantly enriched in matched ankylosing spondylitis synovial fluid. In synovial fluid and blood from reactive arthritis, some motif variants were previously reported. A TCR beta motif of several highly homologous variants appeared characteristic of ankylosing spondylitis blood.

The CDR3 has 15 amino acids. Germline V gene lookup returns CDR1 SGHRS and CDR2 YFSETQ. With 0 bases clipped from V and 5 bases from J, the junction kept 8 bases outside the gene matches. Quantitative barcoded 5'-RACE was used to prepare TCR beta libraries. In TCRdb, the 5' RACE reads were re-called with MiXCR into one record per CDR3 protein. The data hold over 700,000 distinct CDR3 sequences, with 19% observed a single time. There are a few counts of this clonotype. Its antigen is still unknown. The chain employs TRBV5-1 and TRBJ2-7; 7 nucleotides match TRBD1. This TCR was recovered from a male donor with ankylosing spondylitis. The sequenced sample consisted of blood, either unsorted or a sorted T cell fraction (not recorded which). This CDR3 is CASSLVGTASDEQYF. For the CDR3, the DNA is TGCGCCAGCAGCTTGGTCGGGACAGCGAGCGACGAGCAGTACTTC.